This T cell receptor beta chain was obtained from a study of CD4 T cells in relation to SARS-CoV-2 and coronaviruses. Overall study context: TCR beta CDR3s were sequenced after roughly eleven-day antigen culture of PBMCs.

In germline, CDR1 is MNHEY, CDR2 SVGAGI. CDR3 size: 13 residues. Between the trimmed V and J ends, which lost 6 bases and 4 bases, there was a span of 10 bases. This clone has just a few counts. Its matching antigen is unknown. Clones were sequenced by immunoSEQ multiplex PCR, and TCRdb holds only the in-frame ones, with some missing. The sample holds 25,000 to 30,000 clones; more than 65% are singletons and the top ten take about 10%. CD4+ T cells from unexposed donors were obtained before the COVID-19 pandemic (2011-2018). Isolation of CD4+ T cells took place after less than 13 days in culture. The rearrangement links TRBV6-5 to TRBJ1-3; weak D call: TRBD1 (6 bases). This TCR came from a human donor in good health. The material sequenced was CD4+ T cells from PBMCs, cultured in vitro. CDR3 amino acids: CASRQGLGNTIYF. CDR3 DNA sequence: TGTGCCAGCAGACAGGGCCTCGGAAACACCATATATTTT.